Presented here are 21 T cell receptor beta chains from one specimen sequenced in a study of blood T cell repertoires in COVID-19. Profiling relied on immunoSEQ multiplex PCR, and the TCRdb table lists in-frame clones only, not all of them. The sample includes 200,000 to 300,000 clones, approximately 87% of them seen just once. Sequenced input: peripheral blood. Source of these receptors: a man aged 60-69 years with acute or convalescent COVID-19.

The chain combines TRBV11-2 with TRBJ2-7; 8 nucleotides agree with TRBD2. J gave up 6 bases and V 1 base, and 5 bases lay outside the gene matches. The CDR3 length is 14 residues. Germline V CDR1 and CDR2: SGHAT, FQNNGV. The CDR3 sequence: CASSLAGGPSEQYF. The DNA of the CDR3 is TGTGCCAGCAGCTTAGCGGGAGGGCCTTCCGAGCAGTACTTC.

The CDR3 protein is CSVGGEGLGQPQHF. CDR3 nucleotide sequence: TGCAGCGTTGGAGGTGAGGGCTTGGGTCAGCCCCAGCATTTT. The chain recombines TRBV29-1 with TRBJ1-5; D is ambiguous. The CDR3 has 14 residues. Germline CDR1 is SQVTM and CDR2 is ANQGSEA. V was clipped by 4 bases and J by 6 bases, with 16 bases between them.

This clone has just one count. This chain uses TRBV7-3 with TRBJ2-1; 11 nucleotides line up with TRBD2. V dropped 5 bases and J dropped 8; count of bases not matched to a gene: 14. Germline-derived CDR1 and CDR2 are SGHTA and FQGTGA. The CDR3 runs to 17 residues. This CDR3 reads CASSPHPGTSGAYEQFF. For the CDR3, the DNA is TGTGCCAGCAGCCCCCACCCCGGGACTAGCGGAGCTTATGAGCAGTTCTTC.

This clone was seen just once. The genes are TRBV6-2 or TRBV6-3 and TRBJ1-1; maybe TRBD1 (6 bases). The CDR3 length is 14 residues. Germline V gene lookup returns CDR1 MNHEY and CDR2 SVGEGT. The V end was cut by 2 bases, the J end by 1 base, with 8 bases between. In DNA, the CDR3 is TGTGCCAGCAGTTACCAACAGGGGAACACTGAAGCTTTCTTT. Translation gives CASSYQQGNTEAFF.

The genes are TRBV6-2 or TRBV6-3 and TRBJ1-2; a possible D gene is TRBD1 (5 bases). The V and J ends lost 5 bases and 3 bases respectively, with 13 bases between them. CDR1 and CDR2 from the germline V gene are MNHEY and SVGEGT. The CDR3 is 14 amino acids. The CDR3 nucleotides are TGTGCCAGCAGTAATGCGACAGTATACTATGGCTACACCTTC. This encodes CASSNATVYYGYTF.

The chain's CDR3 is CASSASTDTQYF. CDR3 sequence (DNA): TGCGCCAGCAGTGCCTCGACAGATACGCAGTATTTT. The chain has TRBV10-2 and TRBJ2-3; D is unclear. Deletions cut 4 bases from V and 3 bases from J, with 5 bases between. The length of the CDR3 is 12 residues. Germline lookup yields CDR1 WSHSY and CDR2 SAAADI.

The rearrangement links TRBV6-5 to TRBJ2-1, with 9 positions matching TRBD1. CDR3 size: 15 residues. From germline, CDR1 is MNHEY and CDR2 SVGAGI. V was pared by 6 bases and J by 6 bases, with 9 bases of the junction left unmatched. The CDR3, as DNA: TGTGCCAGCAGCGCAGGGACAGGGAGAAGCAATGAGCAGTTCTTC. As protein: CASSAGTGRSNEQFF.

V usage is TRBV7-8 and J usage is TRBJ1-3, with D perhaps matching TRBD1 (6 bases). V gave up 1 base and J gave up 6 bases, with 7 bases separating them. Germline CDR1 reads SGHVS; CDR2 reads FQNEAQ. This CDR3 has 13 residues. CDR3 in DNA: TGTGCCAGCAGCTTAGACAGGGCAAACACCATATATTTT. It encodes CASSLDRANTIYF. Complete variable domain (other parts from reference TRBV7-8 and TRBJ1-3): GAGVSQSPRYKVAKRGQDVALRCDPISGHVSLFWYQQALGQGPEFLTYFQNEAQLDKSGLPSDRFFAERPEGSVSTLKIQRTQQEDSAVYLCASSLDRANTIYFGEGSWLTVV.

V usage is TRBV9 and J usage is TRBJ2-7; 12 bases fit TRBD1. CDR1 is SGDLS and CDR2 is YYNGEE in the germline V gene. V lost 3 bases and J lost 10; bases outside the gene matches: 8. This CDR3 is 14 amino acids long. CDR3 DNA sequence: TGTGCCAGCAGCGCCGGGACAGGGGGCCCGGACCAGTACTTC. Translating gives CASSAGTGGPDQYF.

This chain connects TRBV28 to TRBJ2-7, with 7 positions matching TRBD2. There are 16 residues in the CDR3. Trimming cost V 4 bases and J 6 bases; bases outside gene matches: 15. Germline V gene data show CDR1 as MDHEN and CDR2 as SYDVKM. CDR3 loop: CASSSSGERDWSEQYF. The CDR3 coding sequence is TGTGCCAGCAGTTCATCGGGGGAGCGGGACTGGTCCGAGCAGTACTTC.

V and J are TRBV3-1 (or the pseudogene TRBV3-2) and TRBJ1-4, with D unresolved. The CDR3 has 15 amino acids. CDR1 LGHDT and CDR2 YNNKEL come from the germline V gene (reference sequence). V lost 4 bases to trimming and J lost 0 bases, with 9 bases between them. CDR3 in DNA: TGTGCCAGCAGCCCCCGACGGGCAACTAATGAAAAACTGTTTTTT. Protein product: CASSPRRATNEKLFF.

Here the CDR3 DNA reads TGTGCCACAGCAGGGGGCGGGGGCGAGACCCAGTACTTC. It codes for CATAGGGGETQYF. The chain carries TRBV19 and TRBJ2-5; a possible D gene is TRBD1 (8 bases). V was pared by 10 bases and J by 5 bases, with 17 bases between. The CDR3 has 13 amino acids. The V gene's germline CDR1 is LNHDA and CDR2 SQIVND (reference sequence).

Here the CDR3 DNA reads TGTGCCACCAGTGATCGCGGGACAGGGGGGAACATTCAGTACTTC. It yields the protein CATSDRGTGGNIQYF. This chain uses TRBV24-1 with TRBJ2-4; 11 bases align to TRBD1. The germline gives CDR1 KGHDR, CDR2 SFDVKD. The CDR3 has 15 amino acids. The ends lost 3 bases at V and 7 bases at J; junction bases unmatched: 4.

J is TRBJ1-1 and V is TRBV2; 7 bases match TRBD1. This CDR3 is built from 13 residues. CDR1 SNHLY and CDR2 FYNNEI come from the germline V gene. The junction had 5 bases not matched to a gene; V was cut back by 9 bases and J by 1 base. CDR3 in amino acids: CASRTGQNTEAFF. CDR3 bases: TGTGCCAGTCGGACAGGCCAGAACACTGAAGCTTTCTTT.

In this sample, this clone turned up a few times. V and J are TRBV7-2 and TRBJ1-5; D possibly corresponds to TRBD1 (5 bases). The length of the CDR3 is 13 residues. CDR1 is SGHTA and CDR2 is FQGNSA in the germline V gene. The V end lost 5 bases, the J end lost 4 bases, and 9 bases lay between the germline ends. CDR3 in amino acids: CASSQGSNQPQHF. CDR3 nucleotide sequence: TGTGCCAGCAGCCAGGGTTCAAATCAGCCCCAGCATTTT. Supplemented by reference TRBV7-2 and TRBJ1-5, the full variable domain reads GAGVSQSPSNKVTEKGKDVELRCDPISGHTALYWYRQSLGQGLEFLIYFQGNSAPDKSGLPSDRFSAERTGGSVSTLTIQRTQQEDSAVYLCASSQGSNQPQHFGDGTRLSIL.

This chain joins TRBV5-1 and TRBJ1-5; no clear D gene. The V end was cut by 4 bases, the J end by 5 bases, with 13 bases between. CDR3 length: 14 amino acids. Germline values: CDR1 SGHRS, CDR2 YFSETQ. The CDR3 coding sequence is TGCGCCAGCAGCCCACGGGGTCCGGATCAGCCCCAGCATTTT. It yields the protein CASSPRGPDQPQHF.

CDR3 nucleotides: TGTGCCAGCAGCTTAGCGGGAGGAACAGAGGACTCACCCCTCCACTTT. Translation gives CASSLAGGTEDSPLHF. The chain couples TRBV7-9 to TRBJ1-6; D remains unclear. Germline V lookup: CDR1 SEHNR, CDR2 FQNEAQ (reference sequence). This CDR3 spans 16 amino acids. V was cut by 0 bases and J by 10 bases, with 16 bases left in between.

The V call is TRBV6-2 or TRBV6-3, the J call TRBJ2-7; possible D gene TRBD2, 6 bases. Trimming removed 2 bases at V and 2 bases at J, with 13 bases between. CDR3 size: 15 residues. The germline V gene encodes CDR1 MNHEY and CDR2 SVGEGT. Here the CDR3 reads CASSYPRLVTYEQYF. CDR3 DNA: TGTGCCAGCAGTTACCCGCGACTAGTGACCTACGAGCAGTACTTC.

The V gene is TRBV5-8, the J gene TRBJ1-2; TRBD1 matches at 8 bases. Germline CDR1 reads SGHTS; CDR2 reads YDEGEE. Trimming took 0 bases from V and 4 from J; bases not matched to a gene: 5. CDR3 length: 15 amino acids. CDR3 sequence reads: CASSLGGQVPYGYTF. CDR3 nucleotides: TGTGCCAGCAGCTTGGGGGGACAGGTTCCCTATGGCTACACCTTC.

In this sample, this clone turned up once. V is TRBV10-2 and J is TRBJ2-7; 9 positions match TRBD1. V shed 3 bases, J shed 3 bases, and the junction held 3 bases outside the gene matches. Germline CDR1 WSHSY, CDR2 SAAADI. This CDR3 spans 14 amino acids. In DNA form, the CDR3 reads TGCGCCAGCAGTGATGCGGGACAGGGCTACGAGCAGTACTTC. Translation: CASSDAGQGYEQYF.

The chain uses TRBV7-9 and TRBJ2-3; TRBD1 aligns across 9 bases. CDR1 and CDR2 (germline): SEHNR, FQNEAQ (reference sequence). The CDR3 loop spans 16 amino acids. V dropped 4 bases and J dropped 1; count of bases not matched to a gene: 6. CDR3: CASSSFWTGGTDTQYF. The CDR3 DNA is TGTGCCAGCAGCTCATTCTGGACAGGGGGCACAGATACGCAGTATTTT.